The 3 T cell receptor beta chains presented below share a single source sample, sequenced in a study of blood T cell repertoires in COVID-19. Some clones are missing from TCRdb's copy, which holds only in-frame ones; the method was immunoSEQ multiplex PCR. There are 140,000 to 150,000 clones in the sample; 80% occur only once, and approximately 3.5% lies in the top ten. Source material: peripheral blood. The origin of the receptors is a man between 65 and 85 years old who had recovered from COVID-19.

This clone is labeled medium-sized. The V gene is TRBV10-3, the J gene TRBJ2-7; 8 nucleotides match TRBD1. The V and J ends lost 4 bases and 3 bases, in that order; junction bases with no gene match: 5. The CDR3 runs to 14 residues. Germline V gene data show CDR1 as ENHRY and CDR2 as SYGVKD. The CDR3 coding sequence is TGTGCCATCAGTGGGACAGGGTCCTACTACGAGCAGTACTTC. Translated, it gives CAISGTGSYYEQYF.

This clone showed up just a few times. J is TRBJ2-2 and V is TRBV5-6; the match to TRBD1 covers 7 bases. Germline V CDR1 and CDR2: SGHDT, YYEEEE. The CDR3 spans 16 residues. V lost 3 bases, J lost 1 base, and 6 bases stayed unmatched. DNA for the CDR3: TGTGCCAGCAGCTCTCTCCAGGGGGAGAACACCGGGGAGCTGTTTTTT. This gives the protein CASSSLQGENTGELFF. Using reference TRBV5-6 and TRBJ2-2 for the parts outside the CDR3, the full variable domain is DAGVTQSPTHLIKTRGQQVTLRCSPKSGHDTVSWYQQALGQGPQFIFQYYEEEERQRGNFPDRFSGHQFPNYSSELNVNALLLGDSALYLCASSSLQGENTGELFFGEGSRLTVL.

V gene TRBV3-1 (or the pseudogene TRBV3-2) combines with J gene TRBJ2-7; 7 bases map to TRBD2. Germline V gene lookup returns CDR1 LGHDT and CDR2 YNNKEL (reference sequence). V lost 1 base to trimming and J lost 2 bases; unmatched junction nucleotides: 2. This CDR3 comprises 14 residues. CDR3 nucleotide sequence: TGTGCCAGCAGCCAAGGGGCGGGAGCCTACGAGCAGTACTTC. It translates to CASSQGAGAYEQYF.